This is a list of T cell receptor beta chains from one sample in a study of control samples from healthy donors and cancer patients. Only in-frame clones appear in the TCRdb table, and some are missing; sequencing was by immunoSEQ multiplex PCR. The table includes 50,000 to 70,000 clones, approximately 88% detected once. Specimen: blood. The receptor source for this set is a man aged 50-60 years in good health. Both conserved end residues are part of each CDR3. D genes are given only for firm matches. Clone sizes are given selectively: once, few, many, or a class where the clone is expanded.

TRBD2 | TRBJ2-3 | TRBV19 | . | TGTGCCAGTAGTTCCCGGACTAGCGGGAGGACAGATACGCAGTATTTT | CASSSRTSGRTDTQYF
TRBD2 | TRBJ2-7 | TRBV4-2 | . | TGTGCCAGCAGCCAAGATTTACTAGCGGGATTCTACGAGCAGTACTTC | CASSQDLLAGFYEQYF
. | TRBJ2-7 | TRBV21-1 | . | TGTGCCAGCAGCCGCCTTCCCCTCACTAGCGGGAGAAGTTACGAGCAGTACTTC | CASSRLPLTSGRSYEQYF
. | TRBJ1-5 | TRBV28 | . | TGTGCCAGCAGTTATCAGGGAGGCAATCAGCCCCAGCATTTT | CASSYQGGNQPQHF
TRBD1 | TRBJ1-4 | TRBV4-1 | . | TGCGCCAGCAGCCAAGATGGCAGGGGGTTTACTAATGAAAAACTGTTTTTT | CASSQDGRGFTNEKLFF
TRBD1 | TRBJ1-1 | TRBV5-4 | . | TGTGCCAGCAGCTTTAGGGGACAGGCCTACATGAACACTGAAGCTTTCTTT | CASSFRGQAYMNTEAFF
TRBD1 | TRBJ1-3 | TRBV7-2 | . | TGTGCCAGCAGCTTAGATCCCCAGGGGGACGCTGGAAACACCATATATTTT | CASSLDPQGDAGNTIYF
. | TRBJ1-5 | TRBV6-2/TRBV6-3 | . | TGTGCCAGCAGTTACATAGGGGGCAATCAGCCCCAGCATTTT | CASSYIGGNQPQHF
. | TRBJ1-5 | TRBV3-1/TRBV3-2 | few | TGTGCCAGCAGCCACCCAAGGTCGAGGGACAAACGGTTCCCGCCCCAGCATTTT | CASSHPRSRDKRFPPQHF
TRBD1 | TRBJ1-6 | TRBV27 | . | TGTGCCATTAGTACAGGGGGAGGCTCACCCCTCCACTTT | CAISTGGGSPLHF
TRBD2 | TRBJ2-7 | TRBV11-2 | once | TGTGCCAGCAGCTTAGGCGGGGGACTTGCCTACGAGCAGTACTTC | CASSLGGGLAYEQYF
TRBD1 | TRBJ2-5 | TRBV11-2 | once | TGTGCCAGCAGCTCCCCCTCCGACAGGGCCGTAGAGACCCAGTACTTC | CASSSPSDRAVETQYF
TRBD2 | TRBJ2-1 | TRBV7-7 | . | TGTGCTAGCAGCCCTGGAGCGGGGGGGGTTAATGAGCAGTTCTTC | CASSPGAGGVNEQFF
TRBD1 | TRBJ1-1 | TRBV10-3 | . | TGTGCCATCCAACGGTCCGGGACAGCCCTTTCTGAAGCTTTCTTT | CAIQRSGTALSEAFF
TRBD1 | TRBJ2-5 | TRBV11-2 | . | TGTGCCAGCAGCTTCGACAGGGACAGGGAAGGGACCCAGTACTTC | CASSFDRDREGTQYF
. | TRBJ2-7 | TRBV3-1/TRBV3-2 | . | TGTGCCAGCAGCCCAGGGGGGGAGATGGCAGGCTACGAGCAGTACTTC | CASSPGGEMAGYEQYF
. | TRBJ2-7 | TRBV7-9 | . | TGTGCCAGCAGTCCCGACAGGGGACTAGCCAGCAGCTCCTACGAGCAGTACTTC | CASSPDRGLASSSYEQYF
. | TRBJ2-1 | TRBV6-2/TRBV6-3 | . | TGTGCCAGCAGTTACCCAGGGACTGGGGCCGGTGAGCAGTTCTTC | CASSYPGTGAGEQFF
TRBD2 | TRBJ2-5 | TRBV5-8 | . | TGTTCGGCGGGGGGTCCTAGCCAAGAGACCCAGTACTTC | CSAGGPSQETQYF
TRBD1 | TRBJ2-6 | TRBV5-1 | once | TGCGCCAGCAGCTTGGAAACAGGGGCAGGGGCCAACGTCCTGACTTTC | CASSLETGAGANVLTF
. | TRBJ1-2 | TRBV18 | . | TGTGCCAGCTCACCCGGACAGCCCAGCTACACCTTC | CASSPGQPSYTF
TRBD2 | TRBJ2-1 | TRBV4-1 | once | TGCGCCAGCAGCCAAGTATGGCCGGGGGGAAATGAGCAGTTCTTC | CASSQVWPGGNEQFF
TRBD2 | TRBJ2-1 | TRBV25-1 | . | TGTGCCAGCAGTGATCCGGGGGGACTAGCGGGTTACAATGAGCAGTTCTTC | CASSDPGGLAGYNEQFF
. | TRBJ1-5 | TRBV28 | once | TGTGCCAGCAGCGTCAGTTATAGCAATCAGCCCCAGCATTTT | CASSVSYSNQPQHF
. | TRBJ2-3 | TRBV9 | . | TGTGCCAGCAGTCCCAGCGGAACCACAGATACGCAGTATTTT | CASSPSGTTDTQYF
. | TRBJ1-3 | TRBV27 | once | TGTGCCAGCAGTTCGTCGGACAGATATGGAAACACCATATATTTT | CASSSSDRYGNTIYF
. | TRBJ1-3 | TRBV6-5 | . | TGTGCCAGCAGTCCAGGGGTGCTTGGAAACACCATATATTTT | CASSPGVLGNTIYF
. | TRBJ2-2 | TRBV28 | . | TGTGCCAGCAGGAAGGTCGACACCGGGGAGCTGTTTTTT | CASRKVDTGELFF
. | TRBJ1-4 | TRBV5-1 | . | TGCGCCAGCAGCTTGGAAGGGATTAATGAAAAACTGTTTTTT | CASSLEGINEKLFF
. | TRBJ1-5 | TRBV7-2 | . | TGTGCCAGCAGCTTAGAAGGAATGAGCAATCAGCCCCAGCATTTT | CASSLEGMSNQPQHF
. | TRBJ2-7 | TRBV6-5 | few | TGTGCCAGCTTACGGACCTACGAGCAGTACTTC | CASLRTYEQYF
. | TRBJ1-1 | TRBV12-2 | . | TGTGCAAGTCGCCCCCTGGCTTGGAACACTGAAGCTTTCTTT | CASRPLAWNTEAFF
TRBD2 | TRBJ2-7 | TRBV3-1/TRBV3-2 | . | TGTGCCAGCACCTCCCGAGGGATCGGGAGGGACGAGCAGTACTTC | CASTSRGIGRDEQYF
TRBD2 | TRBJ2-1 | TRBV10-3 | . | TGTGCCATCAGTGAGTCCCAAGGACTAGCGGTTTTGAACAATGAGCAGTTCTTC | CAISESQGLAVLNNEQFF
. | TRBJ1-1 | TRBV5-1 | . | TGCGCCAGCAGCTTAGAGGGAATCGACACTGAAGCTTTCTTT | CASSLEGIDTEAFF
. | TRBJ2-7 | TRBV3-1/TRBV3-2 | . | TGTGCCAGCAGCCGTACAGTCGACGAGCAGTACTTC | CASSRTVDEQYF
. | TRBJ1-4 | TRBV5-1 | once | TGCGCCAGCAGCTTGACCGGTCCTCAACAGGATGGGGGTGAAAAACTGTTTTTT | CASSLTGPQQDGGEKLFF
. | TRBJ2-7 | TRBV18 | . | TGTGCCAGCTCACCAATTGAAACAGGGCCAATGGACGAGCAGTACTTC | CASSPIETGPMDEQYF
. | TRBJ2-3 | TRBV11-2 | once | TGTGCCAGCAGCTGGGGGGGCTTGGATACGCAGTATTTT | CASSWGGLDTQYF
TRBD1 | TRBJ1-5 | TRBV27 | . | TGTGCCAGCAAACGACAGGGTCTGATCGGCAATCAGCCCCAGCATTTT | CASKRQGLIGNQPQHF
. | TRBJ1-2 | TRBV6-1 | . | TGTGCCAGCAGTGATGGCCACTTGTCGGTGGGCTACACCTTC | CASSDGHLSVGYTF
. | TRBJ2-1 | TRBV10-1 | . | TGCGCCAGCAGCGAGACCGAATACAATGAGCAGTTCTTC | CASSETEYNEQFF
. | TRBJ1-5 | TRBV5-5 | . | TGTGCCAGCAGCTTGGAGGGAGGACAACAGCCCCAGCATTTT | CASSLEGGQQPQHF
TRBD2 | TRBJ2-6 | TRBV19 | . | TGTGCCAGTAGTAGACTAGCGGGTGCCTCTGGGGCCAACGTCCTGACTTTC | CASSRLAGASGANVLTF
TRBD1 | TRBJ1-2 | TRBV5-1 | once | TGCGCCAGCAGCTTGGACATCTCACAGGGGGAAAGGTATGGCTACACCTTC | CASSLDISQGERYGYTF
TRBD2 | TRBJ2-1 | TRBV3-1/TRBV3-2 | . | TGTGCCAGCAGCGGTGGTTGCGGGAGCTCCTACAATGAGCAGTTCTTC | CASSGGCGSSYNEQFF
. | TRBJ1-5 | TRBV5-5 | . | TGTGCCAGCAGCTTGGAGGGAAAGGATCAGCCCCAGCATTTT | CASSLEGKDQPQHF
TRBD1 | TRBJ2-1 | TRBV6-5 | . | TGTGCCAGCACCAGGGGGCCGGGCGGAGAGCAGTTCTTC | CASTRGPGGEQFF
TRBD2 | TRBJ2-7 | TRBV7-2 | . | TGTGCCAGCAGCTGGACAAACGGGGGGGAGCAGTACTTC | CASSWTNGGEQYF
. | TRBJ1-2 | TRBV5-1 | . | TGCGCCAGCAGCTTAGGCAGCTGGAAAGGCTACACCTTC | CASSLGSWKGYTF
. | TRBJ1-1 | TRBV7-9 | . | TGTGCCAGCAGTGGGTGGGGGAACACTGAAGCTTTCTTT | CASSGWGNTEAFF
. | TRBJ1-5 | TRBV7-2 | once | TGTGCCAGCAGCTTAGCACCTGATCAGCCCCAGCATTTT | CASSLAPDQPQHF
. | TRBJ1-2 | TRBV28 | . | TGTGCCAGCAGTTTTGTGGAGGGCTACACCTTC | CASSFVEGYTF
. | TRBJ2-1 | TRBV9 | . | TGTGCCAGCAGCGTAGACCCGCACAATGAGCAGTTCTTC | CASSVDPHNEQFF
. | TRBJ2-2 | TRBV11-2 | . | TGTGCCAGCGGTCCAGGGTTCCCGGTTTTTGGCGGGGAGCTGTTTTTT | CASGPGFPVFGGELFF